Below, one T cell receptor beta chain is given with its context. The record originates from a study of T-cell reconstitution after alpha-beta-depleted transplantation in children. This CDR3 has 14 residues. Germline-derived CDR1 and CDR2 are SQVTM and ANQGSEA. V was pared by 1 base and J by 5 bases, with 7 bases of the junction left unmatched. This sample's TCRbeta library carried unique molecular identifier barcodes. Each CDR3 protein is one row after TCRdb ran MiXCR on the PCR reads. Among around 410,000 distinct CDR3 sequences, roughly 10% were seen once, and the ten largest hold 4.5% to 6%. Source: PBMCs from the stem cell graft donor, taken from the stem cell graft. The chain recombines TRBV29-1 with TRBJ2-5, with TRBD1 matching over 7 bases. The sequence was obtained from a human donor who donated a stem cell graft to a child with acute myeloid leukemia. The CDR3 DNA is TGCAGCGTTGAAGGGAACGAGGGGGCGGAGACCCAGTACTTC. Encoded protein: CSVEGNEGAETQYF.